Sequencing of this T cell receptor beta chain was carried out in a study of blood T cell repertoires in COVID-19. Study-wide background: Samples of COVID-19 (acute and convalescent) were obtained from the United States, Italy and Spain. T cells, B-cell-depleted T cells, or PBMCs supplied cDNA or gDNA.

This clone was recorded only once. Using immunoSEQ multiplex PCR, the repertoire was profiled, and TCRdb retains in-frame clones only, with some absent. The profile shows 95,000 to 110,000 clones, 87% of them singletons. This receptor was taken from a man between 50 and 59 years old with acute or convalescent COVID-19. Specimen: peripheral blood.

CDR3 in amino acids: CASSLDPTANEQFF. The CDR3 nucleotides are TGTGCCAGCAGCTTAGATCCTACAGCCAATGAGCAGTTCTTC. The chain is built from TRBV11-3 and TRBJ2-1, with unresolved D. This CDR3 contains 14 residues. V shed 0 bases and J shed 6 bases, with 9 bases lying between them. Germline V gene data show CDR1 as SGHNT and CDR2 as YENEEA.